Listed here are 9 T cell receptor beta chains from one sample, sequenced in a study of blood T cell repertoires in COVID-19. Libraries were prepared by immunoSEQ multiplex PCR; TCRdb keeps only in-frame clonotypes and omits some of them. The sample lists fewer than 250,000 clones, roughly 80% occurring once. Sequenced sample: peripheral blood. These receptors came from a woman aged 45-65 years with acute or convalescent COVID-19.

This clone has only a few counts. The genes are TRBV30 and TRBJ2-2, with 9 bases lining up with TRBD2. The junction had 4 bases not matched to a gene; V was cut back by 5 bases and J by 6 bases. In germline, CDR1 is GTSNPN, CDR2 SVGIG (reference sequence). The CDR3 is 13 residues long. The CDR3 spells CAWFSGSSGELFF. For the CDR3, the DNA is TGTGCCTGGTTTAGCGGGAGCTCCGGGGAGCTGTTTTTT.

This chain joins TRBV4-1 and TRBJ1-6; the match to TRBD1 covers 7 bases. Per the germline V gene, CDR1 is MGHRA and CDR2 is YSYEKL. The CDR3 spans 13 residues. V lost 8 bases and J lost 6; bases outside the gene matches: 4. This CDR3 reads CASGTVINSPLHF. CDR3 coding DNA: TGCGCCAGCGGGACAGTAATTAATTCACCCCTCCACTTT.

The chain recombines TRBV28 with TRBJ1-4, with TRBD1 matching 7 bases. Trimming removed 1 base from V and 8 bases from J; junction bases left unmatched: 10. Germline values: CDR1 MDHEN, CDR2 SYDVKM. The length of the CDR3 is 16 residues. The CDR3, as DNA: TGTGCCAGCAGTTTATCCACACAGGGGTTTTTCGAAAAACTGTTTTTT. It encodes CASSLSTQGFFEKLFF.

CDR3: CASADLDSSGNTIYF. CDR3 DNA sequence: TGTGCCAGCGCGGATCTCGACAGTTCTGGAAACACCATATATTTT. The chain links TRBV9 to TRBJ1-3, with D possibly being TRBD1 (5 bases). Trimming removed 7 bases at V and 1 base at J, with 15 bases between. The CDR3 has 15 amino acids. The germline gives CDR1 SGDLS, CDR2 YYNGEE.

The chain uses TRBV28 and TRBJ1-5; 7 nucleotides line up with TRBD1. V shed 3 bases, J shed 7 bases, and the junction held 9 bases outside the gene matches. The CDR3 has 15 residues. Germline CDR1 MDHEN, CDR2 SYDVKM. The CDR3 region has the DNA TGTGCCAGCAGTTTCGACAGGGCCCTAGGACAGCCCCAGCATTTT. Protein sequence: CASSFDRALGQPQHF.

The J gene is TRBJ2-1, the V gene TRBV7-2; D gene unclear. The length of the CDR3 is 13 residues. CDR1 is SGHTA and CDR2 is FQGNSA in the germline V gene. The V end was cut by 2 bases, the J end by 3 bases, with 5 bases between. CDR3 nucleotides: TGTGCCAGCAGCTTAAACGGCTACAATGAGCAGTTCTTC. Encoded protein: CASSLNGYNEQFF. The full variable domain, its missing parts supplied by reference TRBV7-2 and TRBJ2-1, is GAGVSQSPSNKVTEKGKDVELRCDPISGHTALYWYRQSLGQGLEFLIYFQGNSAPDKSGLPSDRFSAERTGGSVSTLTIQRTQQEDSAVYLCASSLNGYNEQFFGPGTRLTVL.

This clone was observed a single time. The chain has TRBV27 and TRBJ2-7, with D possibly being TRBD2 (6 bases). This CDR3 contains 13 residues. V was pared by 8 bases and J by 6 bases, with 17 bases between. Germline CDR1 MNHEY, CDR2 SMNVEV (reference sequence). The CDR3 is CASLGDSLREQYF. The CDR3 nucleotides are TGTGCCAGCCTTGGGGACTCCCTGCGCGAGCAGTACTTC.

J is TRBJ2-2 and V is TRBV3-1 (or the pseudogene TRBV3-2); 9 positions match TRBD2. The ends lost 1 base at V and 4 bases at J; junction bases unmatched: 10. Germline V gene lookup returns CDR1 LGHDT and CDR2 YNNKEL (reference sequence). CDR3 length equals 18 residues. DNA for the CDR3: TGTGCCAGCAGCCAAGTTGCTTCTGGGACTAGCACCACCGGGGAGCTGTTTTTT. Translated, it gives CASSQVASGTSTTGELFF.

CDR3 DNA sequence: TGCGCCAGCCGTACGGGGGGAATAACCTACGAGCAGTACTTC. Its translation is CASRTGGITYEQYF. The chain recombines TRBV5-1 with TRBJ2-7; 7 nucleotides line up with TRBD2. There are 14 residues in the CDR3. The V gene end was trimmed by 7 bases and the J gene end by 2 bases; junction bases not matched to a gene: 9. The germline V gene encodes CDR1 SGHRS and CDR2 YFSETQ.